These 24 T cell receptor beta chains were all obtained from the same sample, sequenced in a study of T cell responses to AZD1222 COVID-19 vaccine. Some clones are missing from TCRdb's copy, which holds only in-frame ones; the method was immunoSEQ multiplex PCR. This sample has about 100,000 clones; just over 90% occur once, and the top ten carry 1% to 1.5%. The starting material was peripheral blood, obtained on day 0 of AZD1222 vaccination. The receptors were gathered from an adult in good health.

The rearrangement links TRBV18 to TRBJ2-2, with D possibly matching TRBD2 (5 bases). The CDR3 contains 17 residues. Trimming shortened V by 1 base and J by 5 bases, and 17 bases separated the two germline ends. Germline V gene lookup returns CDR1 KGHSH and CDR2 LQKENI. In DNA, the CDR3 is TGTGCCAGCTCACCACTCCCGGGAACTCTGGGGACCGGGGAGCTGTTTTTT. Protein: CASSPLPGTLGTGELFF.

This clone was seen only a few times. The chain has TRBV19 and TRBJ2-1; 14 positions match TRBD2. CDR1 is LNHDA and CDR2 is SQIVND in the germline V gene (reference sequence). V lost 10 bases to trimming and J lost 7 bases; unmatched junction nucleotides: 3. The CDR3 spans 13 residues. The CDR3: CATGLAGANEQFF. The CDR3 DNA reads TGTGCCACGGGACTAGCGGGGGCAAATGAGCAGTTCTTC.

This chain uses TRBV9 with TRBJ1-1; TRBD1 might be the D (5 bases). Germline V gene lookup returns CDR1 SGDLS and CDR2 YYNGEE. V was cut by 2 bases and J by 1 base, with 12 bases left in between. The CDR3 runs 15 residues. The CDR3 DNA reads as TGTGCCAGCAGCGTCACCCCGGGGACGAACACTGAAGCTTTCTTT. Its protein is CASSVTPGTNTEAFF. Filled out from reference TRBV9 and TRBJ1-1, the complete variable domain reads DSGVTQTPKHLITATGQRVTLRCSPRSGDLSVYWYQQSLDQGLQFLIQYYNGEERAKGNILERFSAQQFPDLHSELNLSSLELGDSALYFCASSVTPGTNTEAFFGQGTRLTVV.

The chain couples TRBV10-3 to TRBJ1-5, with TRBD1 as a possible D gene (6 bases). The CDR3 spans 14 residues. V was clipped by 3 bases and J by 6 bases, with 12 bases between them. Germline assignment: CDR1 ENHRY and CDR2 SYGVKD. CDR3 in amino acids: CAISDRQGSQPQHF. In nucleotides, the CDR3 is TGTGCCATCAGTGATCGGCAGGGGAGTCAGCCCCAGCATTTT.

This chain connects TRBV21-1 to TRBJ2-7. TRBV21-1 is a recognized pseudogene. CDR3 length equals 17 residues. The CDR3 DNA follows: TGTGCCAGCACCCAGAAATCGCGTCCCAAGGTGCGTTACGAGCAGTACTTC. Translating it yields CASTQKSRPKVRYEQYF.

The V gene is TRBV7-2, the J gene TRBJ1-5; D is undetermined. Germline CDR1 is SGHTA and CDR2 is FQGNSA. This CDR3 region has 13 residues. Trimming left V 2 bases short and J 9 bases short, with 11 bases between. The CDR3 region is CASSLRSGWPQHF. As DNA, the CDR3 is TGTGCCAGCAGCTTAAGGTCAGGTTGGCCCCAGCATTTT.

V and J are TRBV10-3 and TRBJ2-1, with D possibly TRBD1 on 6 matching bases. V dropped 5 bases and J dropped 5 bases, with 10 bases sitting between them. The CDR3 covers 13 residues. In germline, CDR1 is ENHRY, CDR2 SYGVKD. The CDR3 reads CAISRQEDNEQFF. In DNA, the CDR3 is TGTGCCATCAGTAGACAGGAGGACAATGAGCAGTTCTTC.

CDR3 loop: CASSSSSSGGGDTQYF. CDR3 DNA: TGTGCCAGCAGTTCCTCCTCTAGCGGGGGTGGGGATACGCAGTATTTT. The chain joins TRBV6-2 or TRBV6-3 to TRBJ2-3, with TRBD2 matching over 10 bases. Per the germline V gene, CDR1 is MNHEY and CDR2 is SVGEGT. Trimming took 4 bases from V and 6 from J; bases not matched to a gene: 10. The CDR3 contains 16 residues.

This sequence joins TRBV27 and TRBJ2-1; 12 bases are shared with TRBD2. Per the germline V gene, CDR1 is MNHEY and CDR2 is SMNVEV (reference sequence). Trimming removed 6 bases from V and 0 bases from J; junction bases left unmatched: 15. This CDR3 has 20 residues. CDR3 bases: TGTGCCAGCAGCCCCGCCGGACTAGCGGGGACAAAAAGCTCCTACAATGAGCAGTTCTTC. The encoded protein is CASSPAGLAGTKSSYNEQFF.

CDR3 DNA: TGCAGCGTTGTACTGTACAATGAGCAGTTCTTC. It is translated as CSVVLYNEQFF. The chain combines TRBV29-1 with TRBJ2-1; no reliable D call. Germline V lookup: CDR1 SQVTM, CDR2 ANQGSEA. The CDR3 runs to 11 residues. V lost 4 bases, J lost 4 bases, and 5 bases lay in between.

Worth noting for this clone: Mismatch with germline at one junction end may stem from a read error. The gene calls are TRBV30 and TRBJ2-3; 7 nucleotides agree with TRBD1. The CDR3 runs to 12 residues. CDR1 and CDR2 (germline): GTSNPN, SVGIG (reference sequence). For the CDR3, the DNA is TGCATGACAGGGCCATACACAGATACGCAGTATTTT. It specifies CMTGPYTDTQYF.

A few counts support this clone. The gene calls are TRBV5-1 and TRBJ1-5, with a weak D call TRBD1 (5 bases). The V gene's germline CDR1 is SGHRS and CDR2 YFSETQ. This CDR3 is built from 13 residues. The germline V and J ends were trimmed by 3 bases and 5 bases, with 9 bases remaining between them. In nucleotides, the CDR3 is TGCGCCAGCAGCTCCCGGGGGGATCAGCCCCAGCATTTT. Residues: CASSSRGDQPQHF.

The J gene is TRBJ2-7, the V gene TRBV14, with D unresolved. V lost 0 bases and J 3 bases, leaving 15 bases between the germline ends. Germline lookup yields CDR1 SGHDN and CDR2 FVKESK. The CDR3 sequence is 16 residues long. The CDR3 here is CASSQDSRMQYYEQYF. The CDR3 DNA reads TGTGCCAGCAGCCAAGATTCGAGGATGCAATACTACGAGCAGTACTTC. The full variable domain, rest sourced from reference TRBV14 and TRBJ2-7, is EAGVTQFPSHSVIEKGQTVTLRCDPISGHDNLYWYRRVMGKEIKFLLHFVKESKQDESGMPNNRFLAERTGGTYSTLKVQPAELEDSGVYFCASSQDSRMQYYEQYFGPGTRLTVT.

The J gene is TRBJ2-1, the V gene TRBV7-9; D not certain. V gave up 1 base and J gave up 8 bases, with 3 bases separating them. Germline V gives CDR1 SEHNR, CDR2 FQNEAQ (reference sequence). The CDR3 is made up of 11 amino acids. CDR3 nucleotides: TGTGCCAGCAGCTTAGACCATGAGCAGTTCTTC. Its translation is CASSLDHEQFF.

This chain connects TRBV11-2 to TRBJ2-7, with TRBD1 as a possible D gene (8 bases). Trimming took off 0 bases at V and 3 bases at J, with 12 bases between the two ends. This CDR3 has 15 amino acids. CDR1 and CDR2 from the germline V gene are SGHAT and FQNNGV. The chain's CDR3 is CASSLDTGGGYEQYF. The CDR3 DNA reads as TGTGCCAGCAGCTTAGATACAGGGGGGGGCTACGAGCAGTACTTC.

This chain uses TRBV7-9 with TRBJ1-1; weak D call: TRBD1 (5 bases). Germline loops: CDR1 SEHNR, CDR2 FQNEAQ (reference sequence). V was shortened by 5 bases and J by 10 bases, with 20 bases between the two germline ends. The CDR3 runs 14 residues. The CDR3 protein is CASSILVGDGGAFF. In DNA form, the CDR3 reads TGTGCCAGCAGCATACTCGTGGGGGACGGTGGAGCTTTCTTT.

The chain links TRBV11-2 to TRBJ2-2; 8 positions agree with TRBD2. There are 17 residues in the CDR3. Per germline, CDR1 SGHAT and CDR2 FQNNGV. The V gene end was trimmed by 0 bases and the J gene end by 3 bases; junction bases not matched to a gene: 6. The CDR3 sequence is CASSLEIGGAHTGELFF. In DNA form, the CDR3 reads TGTGCCAGCAGCTTAGAGATCGGGGGGGCCCACACCGGGGAGCTGTTTTTT. Together with reference TRBV11-2 and TRBJ2-2, the CDR3 gives the full variable domain: EAGVAQSPRYKIIEKRQSVAFWCNPISGHATLYWYQQILGQGPKLLIQFQNNGVVDDSQLPKDRFSAERLKGVDSTLKIQPAKLEDSAVYLCASSLEIGGAHTGELFFGEGSRLTVL.

The V call is TRBV28, the J call TRBJ1-1, with D hard to call. The V gene's germline CDR1 is MDHEN and CDR2 SYDVKM. The CDR3 spans 13 residues. Trimming left V 7 bases short and J 4 bases short, with 13 bases between. CDR3 DNA sequence: TGTGCCAGCAACTCCGAGCCGGGCACTGAAGCTTTCTTT. This sequence encodes CASNSEPGTEAFF. Supplemented by reference TRBV28 and TRBJ1-1, the full variable domain reads DVKVTQSSRYLVKRTGEKVFLECVQDMDHENMFWYRQDPGLGLRLIYFSYDVKMKEKGDIPEGYSVSREKKERFSLILESASTNQTSMYLCASNSEPGTEAFFGQGTRLTVV.

The rearrangement links TRBV5-1 to TRBJ1-3; D may be TRBD1 (5 bases). Germline V lookup: CDR1 SGHRS, CDR2 YFSETQ. The CDR3 contains 15 residues. V was shortened by 4 bases and J by 4 bases, with 15 bases between the two germline ends. The CDR3 DNA sequence: TGCGCCAGCAGCGCTCTCCAGGGCTCAGGAAACACCATATATTTT. This translates into CASSALQGSGNTIYF.

The chain uses TRBV10-2 and TRBJ2-5, with D perhaps TRBD1 (5 bases). The CDR3 is made up of 13 amino acids. V lost 5 bases, J lost 0 bases, and 7 bases lay in between. Germline assignment: CDR1 WSHSY and CDR2 SAAADI. Written as DNA, the CDR3 is TGCGCCAGCAGTTCAGGGTACCAAGAGACCCAGTACTTC. It translates to CASSSGYQETQYF.

The chain couples TRBV2 to TRBJ1-2, with 8 bases aligning to TRBD1. V gave up 3 bases and J gave up 7 bases; unmatched junction bases: 4. Germline loops: CDR1 SNHLY, CDR2 FYNNEI. The CDR3 length is 13 residues. In DNA, the CDR3 is TGTGCCAGCAGTGACAGGGGGCTCAGTGGCTACACCTTC. Its translation is CASSDRGLSGYTF.

The V call is TRBV27, the J call TRBJ1-3; TRBD1 is a possible D gene (5 bases). Per germline, CDR1 MNHEY and CDR2 SMNVEV (reference sequence). The CDR3 runs 14 residues. V lost 8 bases to trimming and J lost 2 bases, with 13 bases between them. The CDR3 sequence: CASGRGTTGNTIYF. The CDR3 DNA is TGTGCCAGCGGAAGGGGAACCACTGGAAACACCATATATTTT.

This chain connects TRBV18 to TRBJ1-2; D is possibly TRBD1 (6 bases). Trimming removed 5 bases from V and 0 bases from J, with 16 bases in between. Germline loops: CDR1 KGHSH, CDR2 LQKENI. The CDR3 has 16 residues. In nucleotides, the CDR3 is TGTGCCAGCTCAGCCTACGGACAGCCTACTAACTATGGCTACACCTTC. It encodes CASSAYGQPTNYGYTF.

This CDR3 is CASSREGQGISPLHF. The CDR3 DNA reads TGTGCCAGCAGTAGAGAGGGACAGGGGATTTCACCCCTCCACTTT. The gene calls are TRBV25-1 and TRBJ1-6; the match to TRBD1 covers 10 bases. After removal of 5 bases from V and 9 bases from J, the junction contained 7 bases not matched to a gene. CDR3 length equals 15 residues. Germline CDR1 MGHDK, CDR2 SYGVNS.